The 21 T cell receptor beta chains listed next were all sequenced from one sample in a study of monozygotic twins with cystic fibrosis (dated by TCRdb to the early 2020s). To prepare the library, the immunoSEQ multiplex PCR assay was applied. TCRdb limited this immuneACCESS table to in-frame rearrangements with V and J called. A share of clones is missing; checked studies link under half to unresolved V genes, and the rest is unexplained. The sample contains about 26,000 clones, 75% to 95% of them found a single time. 0.54% of the sample lies in the top ten. What was sequenced was blood. All receptors derive from a girl aged 2 to 9 with cystic fibrosis.

The J gene is TRBJ1-1, the V gene TRBV20-1, with D unresolved. CDR1 DFQATT and CDR2 SNEGSKA come from the germline V gene (reference sequence). This CDR3 has 11 amino acids. The ends were cut back, 7 bases at V and 3 bases at J, with 9 bases in the middle. The CDR3 coding sequence is TGCAGTGGTGGAGATTACACTGAAGCTTTCTTT. The encoded protein is CSGGDYTEAFF.

The rearrangement uses TRBV1 and TRBJ1-4; TRBD1, as called in the table, went unchecked against the DNA. TRBV1 is flagged as a pseudogene. The CDR3 loop spans 16 amino acids. Here the CDR3 DNA reads TGCACCAGCAGCCAAAAACACAGGGGGGGCGGTGAAAAACTGTTTTTT. As protein: CTSSQKHRGGGEKLFF.

This rearrangement joins TRBV4-1 to TRBJ1-5, with unresolved D. The ends were cut back, 1 base at V and 4 bases at J, with 11 bases in the middle. The CDR3 is 15 amino acids. Per germline, CDR1 MGHRA and CDR2 YSYEKL. The CDR3 protein is CASSQGGMRNQPQHF. The DNA of the CDR3 is TGCGCCAGCAGCCAAGGAGGGATGCGGAATCAGCCCCAGCATTTT.

V usage is TRBV19 and J usage is TRBJ2-1, with TRBD2 as a possible D gene (5 bases). This CDR3 has 15 residues. The V gene's germline CDR1 is LNHDA and CDR2 SQIVND (reference sequence). V lost 2 bases and J 4 bases, leaving 12 bases between the germline ends. CDR3 in amino acids: CASSIRGLPYNEQFF. In DNA form, the CDR3 reads TGTGCCAGTAGTATACGAGGACTCCCATACAATGAGCAGTTCTTC.

The J gene is TRBJ1-2, the V gene TRBV6-5, with 7 bases matching TRBD1. The J segment lost 2 bases and the V segment lost 8 bases, leaving 11 bases of the junction unmatched. CDR3 length: 15 residues. The germline V gene encodes CDR1 MNHEY and CDR2 SVGAGI. The DNA for the CDR3 is TGTGCCAGCGGATTACACAGGGGATCAAACTATGGCTACACCTTC. Translated: CASGLHRGSNYGYTF.

The chain recombines TRBV9 with TRBJ1-2; the match to TRBD1 covers 8 bases. Germline loops: CDR1 SGDLS, CDR2 YYNGEE. V lost 4 bases, J lost 6 bases, and 5 bases stayed unmatched. The CDR3 has 13 residues. The CDR3 protein is CASSPRTGNGYTF. The CDR3 DNA is TGTGCCAGCAGCCCCCGGACAGGGAATGGCTACACCTTC. The complete variable domain, with remaining parts taken from reference TRBV9 and TRBJ1-2, reads DSGVTQTPKHLITATGQRVTLRCSPRSGDLSVYWYQQSLDQGLQFLIQYYNGEERAKGNILERFSAQQFPDLHSELNLSSLELGDSALYFCASSPRTGNGYTFGSGTRLTVV.

The V gene is TRBV4-2, the J gene TRBJ2-5; 8 positions match TRBD2. Germline CDR1 is LGHNA and CDR2 is YNFKEQ. J gave up 6 bases and V 0 bases, and 12 bases lay outside the gene matches. The CDR3 runs 17 residues. The CDR3 loop is CASSQDVSGTRVKTQYF. As DNA, the CDR3 is TGTGCCAGCAGCCAAGATGTATCAGGGACTAGGGTGAAGACCCAGTACTTC.

V usage is TRBV5-6 and J usage is TRBJ2-1; 7 bases map to TRBD1. The CDR3 runs to 17 residues. Unmatched junction bases numbered 10, after V lost 1 base and J lost 3 bases. Germline lookup yields CDR1 SGHDT and CDR2 YYEEEE. CDR3 protein: CASSLRQGNPLYNEQFF. The CDR3 nucleotides read TGTGCCAGCAGCTTGCGACAGGGAAACCCACTCTACAATGAGCAGTTCTTC.

The chain recombines TRBV9 with TRBJ2-2, with D maybe TRBD2 (7 bases). CDR3 length: 15 residues. The V end was cut by 4 bases, the J end by 6 bases, with 16 bases between. The germline V gene encodes CDR1 SGDLS and CDR2 YYNGEE. The CDR3 DNA reads TGTGCCAGCAGCCTCCCCTTAGGGGGGGCCGGGGAGCTGTTTTTT. As protein: CASSLPLGGAGELFF.

This sequence joins TRBV7-2 and TRBJ2-7; D gene uncertain. Deletions cut 5 bases from V and 0 bases from J, with 11 bases between. Germline V lookup: CDR1 SGHTA, CDR2 FQGNSA. The CDR3 is 14 amino acids. This chain's CDR3 is CASSPGHSSYEQYF. For the CDR3, the DNA is TGTGCCAGCAGCCCCGGTCACAGCTCCTACGAGCAGTACTTC.

Only a few counts were recorded for this clone. Here the CDR3 DNA reads TGTGCCAGCAGCGCCGGGACAGGGCACTATGGCTACACCTTC. It codes for CASSAGTGHYGYTF. This chain uses TRBV5-6 with TRBJ1-2, with 9 bases matching TRBD1. Unmatched junction bases numbered 4, after V lost 4 bases and J lost 3 bases. CDR3 length: 14 amino acids. Germline assignment: CDR1 SGHDT and CDR2 YYEEEE.

The V gene is TRBV29-1, the J gene TRBJ2-2; possible D gene TRBD1, 6 bases. The CDR3 is 13 residues long. The V end was cut by 3 bases, the J end by 7 bases, with 12 bases between. In germline, CDR1 is SQVTM, CDR2 ANQGSEA. This CDR3 is CSVDRGWGGELFF. Written as DNA, the CDR3 is TGCAGCGTTGACAGGGGATGGGGCGGGGAGCTGTTTTTT.

The gene calls are TRBV6-6 and TRBJ2-3; 7 nucleotides agree with TRBD2. The trim removed 0 bases at V and 5 bases at J, leaving 5 bases unmatched. The CDR3 runs to 15 residues. Germline V CDR1 and CDR2: MNHNY, SVGAGI (reference sequence). This chain's CDR3 is CASSYSRGLEDTQYF. The CDR3 coding sequence is TGTGCCAGCAGTTACTCGAGAGGACTAGAAGATACGCAGTATTTT.

The rearrangement uses TRBV25-1 and TRBJ1-4; 7 bases agree with TRBD1. Germline V gene lookup returns CDR1 MGHDK and CDR2 SYGVNS. The CDR3 length is 15 residues. With V trimmed by 3 bases and J by 0 bases, 1 base remained unmatched. The chain's CDR3 is CASSDRGATNEKLFF. The CDR3 DNA reads as TGTGCCAGCAGTGACAGGGGGGCAACTAATGAAAAACTGTTTTTT.

This chain uses TRBV30 with TRBJ1-2, with TRBD1 identical over 9 bases. After removal of 5 bases from V and 5 bases from J, the junction contained 6 bases not matched to a gene. This CDR3 comprises 13 residues. Germline assignment: CDR1 GTSNPN and CDR2 SVGIG (reference sequence). Here the CDR3 DNA reads TGTGCCTGGGACAGGGGGATTGGGTATGGCTACACCTTC. Protein: CAWDRGIGYGYTF.

The V gene is TRBV5-8, the J gene TRBJ2-2, with TRBD1 matching 8 bases. J gave up 4 bases and V 4 bases, and 6 bases lay outside the gene matches. Germline CDR1 reads SGHTS; CDR2 reads YDEGEE. This CDR3 region has 15 residues. CDR3: CASSVWTGITGELFF. The CDR3 nucleotides read TGTGCCAGCAGCGTGTGGACAGGGATCACCGGGGAGCTGTTTTTT.

V and J are TRBV30 and TRBJ1-3; D perhaps matches TRBD1 (5 bases). With 1 base removed from V and 1 base from J, the gap between germline ends came to 5 bases. Germline V gene lookup returns CDR1 GTSNPN and CDR2 SVGIG (reference sequence). The CDR3 sequence is 13 residues long. As DNA, the CDR3 is TGTGCCTGGAGTGCAGGGTCTGGAAACACCATATATTTT. Translating it yields CAWSAGSGNTIYF.

This clone appeared a few times. This chain connects TRBV2 to TRBJ2-2, with D hard to call. Germline V gene data show CDR1 as SNHLY and CDR2 as FYNNEI. The CDR3 extends over 13 amino acids. With 2 bases removed from V and 5 bases from J, the gap between germline ends came to 6 bases. The CDR3 DNA sequence: TGTGCCAGCAGTGAAAGGGTGACCGGGGAGCTGTTTTTT. The encoded protein is CASSERVTGELFF.

This chain joins TRBV9 and TRBJ1-1, with TRBD1 as a possible D gene (5 bases). The CDR3 length is 12 residues. The V and J ends lost 0 bases and 7 bases respectively, with 7 bases between them. Germline V lookup: CDR1 SGDLS, CDR2 YYNGEE. CDR3 nucleotide sequence: TGTGCCAGCAGCGTAGGGGGCAGTGAAGCTTTCTTT. It is translated as CASSVGGSEAFF.

The chain carries TRBV27 and TRBJ1-5, with TRBD1 matching 9 bases. J was trimmed by 2 bases and V by 8 bases; bases with no gene match: 10. The CDR3 covers 16 residues. Germline V gene lookup returns CDR1 MNHEY and CDR2 SMNVEV (reference sequence). The chain's CDR3 is CASGTGWGDGNQPQHF. CDR3 sequence (DNA): TGTGCCAGCGGGACAGGGTGGGGGGATGGCAATCAGCCCCAGCATTTT.

The V call is TRBV2, the J call TRBJ1-6; TRBD1 agrees at 10 bases. The germline gives CDR1 SNHLY, CDR2 FYNNEI. The CDR3 contains 15 residues. With V trimmed by 5 bases and J by 7 bases, 5 bases remained unmatched. The CDR3 DNA follows: TGTGCCAGCAGTCCCGGGACAGGGGTAAATTCACCCCTCCACTTT. Translated: CASSPGTGVNSPLHF.